These 5 T cell receptor beta chains were all obtained from the same sample, sequenced in a study of blood T cell repertoires in COVID-19. Sequenced by immunoSEQ multiplex PCR; TCRdb stores in-frame clones only, minus some. This sample yields about 37,000 clones, of which 80% are seen a single time; 13% to 15% belongs to the top ten. Material for sequencing was peripheral blood. Receptors were obtained from a woman aged 70-85 years with acute or convalescent COVID-19.

The rearrangement uses TRBV6-1 and TRBJ2-1; TRBD2 agrees at 9 bases. J lost 8 bases, V lost 2 bases, and 10 bases had no gene match. CDR1 is MNHNS, CDR2 SASEGT, per germline. CDR3 length equals 16 residues. In nucleotides, the CDR3 is TGTGCCAGCAGTGAACAGCCGGCGGGAGGGGGGGATGAGCAGTTCTTC. This encodes CASSEQPAGGGDEQFF.

The chain links TRBV2 to TRBJ2-1, with 7 bases that match TRBD1. Trimming took 8 bases from V and 10 from J; bases not matched to a gene: 14. Germline CDR1 and CDR2: SNHLY and FYNNEI. This CDR3 is 14 amino acids long. The CDR3 loop is CASSTGPPFGEQFF. CDR3 DNA: TGTGCCAGCTCGACAGGGCCCCCTTTCGGGGAGCAGTTCTTC. The full variable domain, completed using reference TRBV2 and TRBJ2-1, is EPEVTQTPSHQVTQMGQEVILRCVPISNHLYFYWYRQILGQKVEFLVSFYNNEISEKSEIFDDQFSVERPDGSNFTLKIRSTKLEDSAMYFCASSTGPPFGEQFFGPGTRLTVL.

V usage is TRBV7-9 and J usage is TRBJ1-1; a possible D gene is TRBD1 (5 bases). From germline, CDR1 is SEHNR and CDR2 FQNEAQ (reference sequence). CDR3 size: 18 residues. V was cut by 2 bases and J by 3 bases, with 22 bases left in between. The CDR3 bases are TGTGCCAGCAGCTTATTTAATAGGGAAGGGGCTAAGGACACTGAAGCTTTCTTT. Amino acid sequence: CASSLFNREGAKDTEAFF. Complete variable domain (other parts from reference TRBV7-9 and TRBJ1-1): DTGVSQNPRHKITKRGQNVTFRCDPISEHNRLYWYRQTLGQGPEFLTYFQNEAQLEKSRLLSDRFSAERPKGSFSTLEIQRTEQGDSAMYLCASSLFNREGAKDTEAFFGQGTRLTVV.

J is TRBJ2-7 and V is TRBV10-3; a weak D match, TRBD2 (7 bases). The germline V and J ends were trimmed by 0 bases and 2 bases, with 23 bases remaining between them. The germline CDR1 and CDR2 sequences are ENHRY and SYGVKD. This CDR3 is 19 amino acids long. CDR3 nucleotide sequence: TGTGCCATCAGTGAGTCGCGTTCTCTTGTGGGAGGGGGACCCTACGAGCAGTACTTC. Its protein is CAISESRSLVGGGPYEQYF.

The rearrangement joins TRBV5-4 to TRBJ1-6; no reliable D call. Trimming pared 0 bases from V and 3 bases from J, leaving 7 bases between. Germline CDR1 and CDR2: SGHNT and YYREEE (reference sequence). The CDR3 consists of 15 residues. The CDR3 reads CASSLAGIYNSPLHF. The CDR3 coding sequence is TGTGCCAGCAGCTTGGCCGGGATCTATAATTCACCCCTCCACTTT.